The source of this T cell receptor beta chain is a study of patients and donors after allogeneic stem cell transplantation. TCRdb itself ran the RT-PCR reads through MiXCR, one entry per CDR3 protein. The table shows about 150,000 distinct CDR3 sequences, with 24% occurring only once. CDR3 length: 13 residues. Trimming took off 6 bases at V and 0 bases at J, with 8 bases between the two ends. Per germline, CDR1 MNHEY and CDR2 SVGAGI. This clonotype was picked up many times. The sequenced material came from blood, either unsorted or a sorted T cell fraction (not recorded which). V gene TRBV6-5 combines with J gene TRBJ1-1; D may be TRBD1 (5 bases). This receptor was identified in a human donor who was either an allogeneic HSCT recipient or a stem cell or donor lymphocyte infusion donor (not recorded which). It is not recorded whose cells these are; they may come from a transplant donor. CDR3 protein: CASRAGMNTEAFF. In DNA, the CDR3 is TGTGCCAGCAGAGCAGGGATGAACACTGAAGCTTTCTTT.